The entry that follows covers one T cell receptor (beta chain) sequence. As yet, its antigen is unknown. The sample comes from a study of T cell responses to AZD1222 COVID-19 vaccine. Study-wide findings and caveats: Donors were mostly white British, more females; clonal diversity possibly underestimated. Reports indicate that nearly half of spike-specific TCRs are directed at unmutated variant regions. Seropositive status at baseline applied to only five or six AZD1222 recipients. Spike-specific TCR breadth and depth both grew after two AZD1222 doses.

Per germline, CDR1 SQVTM and CDR2 ANQGSEA. The V gene lost 8 bases and the J gene lost 5 bases, with 12 bases spanning the gap. This CDR3 has 11 amino acids. Measured with immunoSEQ multiplex PCR; TCRdb has only the in-frame clones, and not every one. The table records 170,000 or so clones, around nine tenths of them present only once. This clonotype was sampled from an adult in good health. The sequences come from peripheral blood, collected on day 0 of AZD1222 vaccination. V usage is TRBV29-1 and J usage is TRBJ1-1; no clear D. The CDR3 nucleotides are TGCAGCATTGGATCGGGAACTGAAGCTTTCTTT. It specifies CSIGSGTEAFF.